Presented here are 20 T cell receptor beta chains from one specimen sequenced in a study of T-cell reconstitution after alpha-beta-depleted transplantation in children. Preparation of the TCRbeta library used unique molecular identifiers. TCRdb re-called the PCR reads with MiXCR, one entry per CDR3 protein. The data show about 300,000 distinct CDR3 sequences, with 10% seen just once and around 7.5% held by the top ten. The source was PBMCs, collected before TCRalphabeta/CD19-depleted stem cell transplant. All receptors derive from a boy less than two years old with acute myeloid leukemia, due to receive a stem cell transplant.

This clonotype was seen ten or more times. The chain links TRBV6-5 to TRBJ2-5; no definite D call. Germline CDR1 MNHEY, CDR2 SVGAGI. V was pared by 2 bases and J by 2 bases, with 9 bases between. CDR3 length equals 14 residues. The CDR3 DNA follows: TGTGCCAGCAGTTACCTAGTCCTACAAGAGACCCAGTACTTC. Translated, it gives CASSYLVLQETQYF.

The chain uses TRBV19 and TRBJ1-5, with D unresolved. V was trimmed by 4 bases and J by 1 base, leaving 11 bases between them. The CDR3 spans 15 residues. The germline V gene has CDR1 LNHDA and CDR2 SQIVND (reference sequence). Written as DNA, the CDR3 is TGTGCCAGTAGTACCCAACACCTCAGCAATCAGCCCCAGCATTTT. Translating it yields CASSTQHLSNQPQHF.

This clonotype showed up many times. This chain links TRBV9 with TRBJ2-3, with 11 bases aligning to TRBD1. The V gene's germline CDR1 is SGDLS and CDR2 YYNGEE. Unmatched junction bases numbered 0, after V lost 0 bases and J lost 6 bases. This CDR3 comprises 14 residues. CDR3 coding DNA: TGTGCCAGCAGCGTAGGGGACAGGGGGGATACGCAGTATTTT. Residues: CASSVGDRGDTQYF.

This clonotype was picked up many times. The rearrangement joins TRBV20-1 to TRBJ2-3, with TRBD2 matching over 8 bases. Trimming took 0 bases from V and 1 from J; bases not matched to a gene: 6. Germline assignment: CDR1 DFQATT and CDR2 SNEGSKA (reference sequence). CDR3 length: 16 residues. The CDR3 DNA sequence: TGCAGTGCTAGAGAACTAGCGGAACGGGGCACAGATACGCAGTATTTT. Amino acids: CSARELAERGTDTQYF.

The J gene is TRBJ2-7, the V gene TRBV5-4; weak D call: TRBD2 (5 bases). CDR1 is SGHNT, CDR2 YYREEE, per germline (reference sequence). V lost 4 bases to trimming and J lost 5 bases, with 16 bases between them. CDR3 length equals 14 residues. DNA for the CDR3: TGTGCCAGCAGCCGCATAGCGACCCTTAACGAGCAGTACTTC. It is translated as CASSRIATLNEQYF.

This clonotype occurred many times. The CDR3 nucleotides read TGTGCCAGCAGCTTCCCCCCCGGCTCAACTAATGAAAAACTGTTTTTT. Its protein product is CASSFPPGSTNEKLFF. The chain is built from TRBV7-9 and TRBJ1-4; D is ambiguous. Trimming removed 3 bases at V and 0 bases at J, with 11 bases between. The CDR3 loop spans 16 amino acids. Germline V lookup: CDR1 SEHNR, CDR2 FQNEAQ (reference sequence).

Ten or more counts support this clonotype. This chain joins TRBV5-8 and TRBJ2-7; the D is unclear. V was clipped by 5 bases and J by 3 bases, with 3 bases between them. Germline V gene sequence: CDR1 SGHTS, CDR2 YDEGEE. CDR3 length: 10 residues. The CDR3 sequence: CASRVYEQYF. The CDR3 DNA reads TGTGCCAGCAGAGTCTACGAGCAGTACTTC.

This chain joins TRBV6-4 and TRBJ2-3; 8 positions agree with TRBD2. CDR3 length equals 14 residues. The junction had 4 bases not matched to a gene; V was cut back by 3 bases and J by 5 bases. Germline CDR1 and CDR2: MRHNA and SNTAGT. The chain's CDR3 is CASSESGSEDTQYF. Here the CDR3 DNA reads TGTGCCAGCAGTGAAAGCGGGAGTGAAGATACGCAGTATTTT.

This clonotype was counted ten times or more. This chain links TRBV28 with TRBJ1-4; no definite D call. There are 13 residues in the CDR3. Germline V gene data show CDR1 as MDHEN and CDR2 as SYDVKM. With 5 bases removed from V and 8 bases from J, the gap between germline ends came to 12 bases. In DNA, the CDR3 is TGTGCCAGCAGTCTACCGGGTGAGGAAAAACTGTTTTTT. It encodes CASSLPGEEKLFF. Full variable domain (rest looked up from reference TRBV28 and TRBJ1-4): DVKVTQSSRYLVKRTGEKVFLECVQDMDHENMFWYRQDPGLGLRLIYFSYDVKMKEKGDIPEGYSVSREKKERFSLILESASTNQTSMYLCASSLPGEEKLFFGSGTQLSVL.

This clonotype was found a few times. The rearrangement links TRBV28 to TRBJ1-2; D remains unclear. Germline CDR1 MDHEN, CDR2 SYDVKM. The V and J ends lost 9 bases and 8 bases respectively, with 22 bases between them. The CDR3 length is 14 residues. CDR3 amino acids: CARGPGLLYSGYTF. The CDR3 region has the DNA TGTGCCAGGGGCCCCGGGCTCTTATATTCGGGCTACACCTTC.

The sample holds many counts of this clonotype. In DNA form, the CDR3 reads TGTGCCAGCAGTTTTCGAGGACAGGTCAAGATGAACACTGAAGCTTTCTTT. Translation: CASSFRGQVKMNTEAFF. This chain uses TRBV28 with TRBJ1-1; the match to TRBD1 covers 7 bases. This CDR3 has 17 amino acids. CDR1 is MDHEN, CDR2 SYDVKM, per germline. V trimming: 3 bases; J trimming: 0 bases; junction bases outside the gene matches: 10.

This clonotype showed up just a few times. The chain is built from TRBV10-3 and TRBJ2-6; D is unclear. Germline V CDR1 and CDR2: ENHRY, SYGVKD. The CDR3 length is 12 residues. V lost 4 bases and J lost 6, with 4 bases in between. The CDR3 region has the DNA TGTGCCATCAGTGGGGTGGCCAACGTCCTGACTTTC. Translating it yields CAISGVANVLTF.

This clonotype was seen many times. CDR3 residues: CASSQDNQPQHF. Here the CDR3 DNA reads TGTGCCAGCAGCCAAGATAATCAGCCCCAGCATTTT. This chain uses TRBV4-2 with TRBJ1-5; D is unclear. CDR3 size: 12 residues. Germline V gene lookup returns CDR1 LGHNA and CDR2 YNFKEQ. Trimming shortened V by 0 bases and J by 4 bases, and 1 base separated the two germline ends.

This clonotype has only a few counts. CDR3 amino acids: CASSISIGTPPDEQYF. DNA for the CDR3: TGTGCCAGTAGTATTTCAATCGGGACACCGCCTGACGAGCAGTACTTC. The chain carries TRBV19 and TRBJ2-7; the D gene is possibly TRBD1 (6 bases). The CDR3 covers 16 residues. The V gene lost 3 bases and the J gene lost 5 bases, with 20 bases spanning the gap. CDR1 and CDR2 from the germline V gene are LNHDA and SQIVND (reference sequence).

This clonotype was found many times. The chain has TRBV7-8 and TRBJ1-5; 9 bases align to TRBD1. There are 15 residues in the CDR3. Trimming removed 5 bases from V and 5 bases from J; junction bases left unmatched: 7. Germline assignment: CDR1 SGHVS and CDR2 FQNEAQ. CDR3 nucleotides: TGTGCCAGCAGCCATATTGGACAGGGGTATCAGCCCCAGCATTTT. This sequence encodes CASSHIGQGYQPQHF.

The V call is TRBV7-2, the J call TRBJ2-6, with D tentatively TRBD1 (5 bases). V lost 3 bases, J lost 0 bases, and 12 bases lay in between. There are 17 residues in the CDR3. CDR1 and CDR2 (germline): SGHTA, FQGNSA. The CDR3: CASSLRQFSSGANVLTF. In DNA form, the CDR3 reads TGTGCCAGCAGCTTGAGACAGTTTAGCTCTGGGGCCAACGTCCTGACTTTC.

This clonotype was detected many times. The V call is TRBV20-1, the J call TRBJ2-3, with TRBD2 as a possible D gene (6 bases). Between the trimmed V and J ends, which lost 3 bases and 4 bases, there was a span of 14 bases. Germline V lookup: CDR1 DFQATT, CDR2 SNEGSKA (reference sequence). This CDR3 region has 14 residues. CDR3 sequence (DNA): TGCAGTGCTAGGAGGGCGGGGTTCTCAGATACGCAGTATTTT. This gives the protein CSARRAGFSDTQYF.

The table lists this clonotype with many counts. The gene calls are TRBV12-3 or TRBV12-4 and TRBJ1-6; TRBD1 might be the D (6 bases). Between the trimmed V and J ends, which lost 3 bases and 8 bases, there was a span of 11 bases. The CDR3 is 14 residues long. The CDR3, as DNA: TGTGCCAGCAGTTTTCAGGGGTCCGATTCACCCCTCCACTTT. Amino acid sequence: CASSFQGSDSPLHF.

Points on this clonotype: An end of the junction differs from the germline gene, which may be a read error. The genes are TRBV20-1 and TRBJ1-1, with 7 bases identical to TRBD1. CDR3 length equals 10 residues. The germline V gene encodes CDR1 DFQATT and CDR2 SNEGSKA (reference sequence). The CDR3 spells CSAQRGGGLF. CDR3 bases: TGCAGTGCCCAAAGGGGAGGGGGCCTCTTT.

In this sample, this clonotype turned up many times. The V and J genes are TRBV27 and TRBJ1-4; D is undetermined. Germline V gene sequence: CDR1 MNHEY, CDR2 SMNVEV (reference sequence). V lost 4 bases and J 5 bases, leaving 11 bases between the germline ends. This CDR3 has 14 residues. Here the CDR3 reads CASSSVGFNEKLFF. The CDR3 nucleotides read TGTGCCAGCAGTTCGGTCGGTTTCAATGAAAAACTGTTTTTT.